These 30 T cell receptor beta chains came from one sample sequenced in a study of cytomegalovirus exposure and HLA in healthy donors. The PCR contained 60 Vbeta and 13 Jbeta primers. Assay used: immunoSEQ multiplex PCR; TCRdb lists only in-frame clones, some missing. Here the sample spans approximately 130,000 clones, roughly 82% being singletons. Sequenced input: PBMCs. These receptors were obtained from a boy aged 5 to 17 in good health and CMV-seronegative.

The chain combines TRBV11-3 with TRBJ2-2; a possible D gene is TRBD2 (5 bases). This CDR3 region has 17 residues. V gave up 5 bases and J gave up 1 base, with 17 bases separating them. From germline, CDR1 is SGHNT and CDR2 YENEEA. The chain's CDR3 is CASSARDRAGNTGELFF. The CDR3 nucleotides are TGTGCCAGCAGCGCTCGGGATCGCGCTGGGAACACCGGGGAGCTGTTTTTT.

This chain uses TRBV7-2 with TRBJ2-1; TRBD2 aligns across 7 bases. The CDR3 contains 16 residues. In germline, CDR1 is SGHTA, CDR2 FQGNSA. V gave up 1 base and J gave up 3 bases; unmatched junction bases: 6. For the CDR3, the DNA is TGTGCCAGCAGCTTAGGGTCGGGAGGACTCTACAATGAGCAGTTCTTC. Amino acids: CASSLGSGGLYNEQFF.

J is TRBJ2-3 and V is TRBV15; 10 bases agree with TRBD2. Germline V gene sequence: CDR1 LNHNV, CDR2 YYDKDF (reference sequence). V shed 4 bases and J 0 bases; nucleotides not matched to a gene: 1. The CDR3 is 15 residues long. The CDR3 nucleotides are TGTGCCACCAGCAAGACTAGCGGGAGCACAGATACGCAGTATTTT. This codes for CATSKTSGSTDTQYF.

CDR3 amino acids: CASSEGSGASTDTQYF. The CDR3 DNA follows: TGTGCCAGCAGTGAAGGTTCGGGAGCCAGCACAGATACGCAGTATTTT. This rearrangement joins TRBV2 to TRBJ2-3; D may be TRBD2 (6 bases). The CDR3 contains 16 residues. V was shortened by 1 base and J by 0 bases, with 11 bases between the two germline ends. From germline, CDR1 is SNHLY and CDR2 FYNNEI.

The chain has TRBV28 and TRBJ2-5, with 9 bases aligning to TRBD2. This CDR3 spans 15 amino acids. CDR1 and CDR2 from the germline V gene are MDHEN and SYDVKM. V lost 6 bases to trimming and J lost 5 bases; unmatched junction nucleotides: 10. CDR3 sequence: CASSNQREEAETQYF. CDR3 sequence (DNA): TGTGCCAGCAGCAATCAGCGGGAGGAGGCGGAGACCCAGTACTTC.

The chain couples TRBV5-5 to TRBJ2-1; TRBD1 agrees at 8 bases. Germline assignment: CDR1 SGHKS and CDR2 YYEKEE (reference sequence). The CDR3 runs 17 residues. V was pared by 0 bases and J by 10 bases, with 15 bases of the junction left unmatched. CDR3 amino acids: CASSLAGQGGRVREQFF. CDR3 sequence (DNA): TGTGCCAGCAGCTTGGCTGGACAGGGAGGTAGGGTTAGGGAGCAGTTCTTC.

The CDR3 bases are TGTGCCACCAGCCCCCGGGGAGGCTTAAATCAAGAGACCCAGTACTTC. Protein product: CATSPRGGLNQETQYF. This chain links TRBV15 with TRBJ2-5; maybe TRBD2 (6 bases). V lost 5 bases to trimming and J lost 2 bases, with 18 bases between them. This CDR3 is built from 16 residues. The germline V gene encodes CDR1 LNHNV and CDR2 YYDKDF (reference sequence).

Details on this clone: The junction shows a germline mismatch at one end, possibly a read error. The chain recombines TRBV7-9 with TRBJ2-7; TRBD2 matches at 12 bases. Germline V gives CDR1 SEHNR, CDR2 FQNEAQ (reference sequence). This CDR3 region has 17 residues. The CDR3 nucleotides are TGTTCCAGCAGCTCCCTTCTAGCGGGAGGGGACCTAGGGGAGCAGTACTTC. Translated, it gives CSSSSLLAGGDLGEQYF. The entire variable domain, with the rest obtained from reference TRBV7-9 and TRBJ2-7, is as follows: DTGVSQNPRHKITKRGQNVTFRCDPISEHNRLYWYRQTLGQGPEFLTYFQNEAQLEKSRLLSDRFSAERPKGSFSTLEIQRTEQGDSAMYLCSSSSLLAGGDLGEQYFGPGTRLTVT.

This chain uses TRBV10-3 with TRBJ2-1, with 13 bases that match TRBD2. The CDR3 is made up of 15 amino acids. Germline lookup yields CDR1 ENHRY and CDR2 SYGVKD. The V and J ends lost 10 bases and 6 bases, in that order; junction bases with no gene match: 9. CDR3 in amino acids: CATRLAGGLGNEQFF. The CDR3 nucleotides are TGTGCCACTAGACTAGCGGGAGGTTTAGGCAATGAGCAGTTCTTC.

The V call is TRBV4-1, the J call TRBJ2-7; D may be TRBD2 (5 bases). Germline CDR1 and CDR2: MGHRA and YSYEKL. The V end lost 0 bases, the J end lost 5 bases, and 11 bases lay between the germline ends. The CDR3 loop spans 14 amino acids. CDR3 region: CASSQDRGRNEQYF. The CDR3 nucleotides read TGCGCCAGCAGCCAAGATAGAGGGCGAAACGAGCAGTACTTC.

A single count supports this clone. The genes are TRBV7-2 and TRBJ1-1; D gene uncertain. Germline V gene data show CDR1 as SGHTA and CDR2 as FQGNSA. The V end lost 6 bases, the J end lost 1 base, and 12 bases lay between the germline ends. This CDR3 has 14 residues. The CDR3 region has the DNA TGTGCCAGCAGTCCAGATGGGAGGAACACTGAAGCTTTCTTT. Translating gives CASSPDGRNTEAFF. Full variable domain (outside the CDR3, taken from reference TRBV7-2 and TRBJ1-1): GAGVSQSPSNKVTEKGKDVELRCDPISGHTALYWYRQSLGQGLEFLIYFQGNSAPDKSGLPSDRFSAERTGGSVSTLTIQRTQQEDSAVYLCASSPDGRNTEAFFGQGTRLTVV.

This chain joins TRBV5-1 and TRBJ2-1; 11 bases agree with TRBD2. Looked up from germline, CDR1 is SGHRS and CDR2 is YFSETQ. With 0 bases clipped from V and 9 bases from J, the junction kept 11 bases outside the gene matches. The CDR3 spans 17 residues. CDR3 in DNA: TGCGCCAGCAGCTTGGAGGCTAGCGGGAGGTCGGCTACTGAGCAGTTCTTC. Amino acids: CASSLEASGRSATEQFF.

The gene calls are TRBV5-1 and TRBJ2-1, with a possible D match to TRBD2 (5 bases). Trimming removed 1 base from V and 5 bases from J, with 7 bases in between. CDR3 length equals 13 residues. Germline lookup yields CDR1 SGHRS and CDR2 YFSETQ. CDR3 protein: CASSLQADNEQFF. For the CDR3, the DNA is TGCGCCAGCAGCTTGCAAGCGGACAATGAGCAGTTCTTC.

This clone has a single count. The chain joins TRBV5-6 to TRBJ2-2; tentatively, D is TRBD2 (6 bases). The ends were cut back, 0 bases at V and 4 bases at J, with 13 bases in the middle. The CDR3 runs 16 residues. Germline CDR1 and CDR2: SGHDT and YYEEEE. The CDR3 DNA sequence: TGTGCCAGCAGCTTGGGGCTAGCGATACGCACCGGGGAGCTGTTTTTT. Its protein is CASSLGLAIRTGELFF.

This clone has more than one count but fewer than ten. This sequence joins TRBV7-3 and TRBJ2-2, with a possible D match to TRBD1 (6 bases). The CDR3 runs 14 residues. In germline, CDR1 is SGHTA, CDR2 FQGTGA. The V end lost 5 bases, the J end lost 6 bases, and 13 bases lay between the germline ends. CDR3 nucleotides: TGTGCCAGCAGCCCTAACAGGGTAGCCGGGGAGCTGTTTTTT. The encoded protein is CASSPNRVAGELFF.

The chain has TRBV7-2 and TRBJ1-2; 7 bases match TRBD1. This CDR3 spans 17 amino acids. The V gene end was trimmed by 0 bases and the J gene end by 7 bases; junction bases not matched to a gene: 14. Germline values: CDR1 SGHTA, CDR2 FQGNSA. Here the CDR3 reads CASSLADSSQGGGGYTF. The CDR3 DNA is TGTGCCAGCAGCTTAGCGGATTCAAGCCAGGGGGGAGGTGGCTACACCTTC. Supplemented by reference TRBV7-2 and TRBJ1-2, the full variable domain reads GAGVSQSPSNKVTEKGKDVELRCDPISGHTALYWYRQSLGQGLEFLIYFQGNSAPDKSGLPSDRFSAERTGGSVSTLTIQRTQQEDSAVYLCASSLADSSQGGGGYTFGSGTRLTVV.

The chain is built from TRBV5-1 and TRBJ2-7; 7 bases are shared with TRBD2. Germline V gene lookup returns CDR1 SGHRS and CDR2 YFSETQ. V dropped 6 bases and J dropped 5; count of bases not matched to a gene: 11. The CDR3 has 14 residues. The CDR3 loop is CASNAGGIDNEQYF. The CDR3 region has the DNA TGCGCCAGCAACGCCGGGGGGATAGATAACGAGCAGTACTTC.

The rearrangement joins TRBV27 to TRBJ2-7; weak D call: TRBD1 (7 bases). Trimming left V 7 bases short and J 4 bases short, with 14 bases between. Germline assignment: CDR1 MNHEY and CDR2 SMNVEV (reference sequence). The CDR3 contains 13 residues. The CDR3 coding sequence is TGTGCCAGCAAACGCGGGACAGCTTACGAGCAGTACTTC. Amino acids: CASKRGTAYEQYF.

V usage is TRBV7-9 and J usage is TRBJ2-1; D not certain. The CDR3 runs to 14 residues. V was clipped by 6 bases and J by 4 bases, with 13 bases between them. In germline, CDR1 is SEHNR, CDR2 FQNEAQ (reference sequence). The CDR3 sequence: CASSNPPEYNEQFF. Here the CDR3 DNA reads TGTGCCAGCAGTAACCCTCCCGAGTACAATGAGCAGTTCTTC.

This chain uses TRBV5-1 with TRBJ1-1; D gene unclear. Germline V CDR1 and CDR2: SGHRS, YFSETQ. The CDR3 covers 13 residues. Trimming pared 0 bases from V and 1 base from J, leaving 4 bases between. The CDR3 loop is CASSLEANTEAFF. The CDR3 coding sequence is TGCGCCAGCAGCTTGGAAGCGAACACTGAAGCTTTCTTT.

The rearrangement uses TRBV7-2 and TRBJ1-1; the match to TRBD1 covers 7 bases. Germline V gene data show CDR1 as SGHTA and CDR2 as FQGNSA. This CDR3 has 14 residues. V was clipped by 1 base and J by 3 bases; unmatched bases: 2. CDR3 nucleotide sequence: TGTGCCAGCAGCTTAGAGGGACAGTACACTGAAGCTTTCTTT. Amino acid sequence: CASSLEGQYTEAFF.

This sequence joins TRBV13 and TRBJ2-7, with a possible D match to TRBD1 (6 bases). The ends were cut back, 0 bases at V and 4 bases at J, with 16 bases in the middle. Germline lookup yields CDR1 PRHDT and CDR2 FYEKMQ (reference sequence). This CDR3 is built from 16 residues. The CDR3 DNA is TGTGCCAGCAGCTTAGGCCCAAATACACAGGGATACGAGCAGTACTTC. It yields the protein CASSLGPNTQGYEQYF.

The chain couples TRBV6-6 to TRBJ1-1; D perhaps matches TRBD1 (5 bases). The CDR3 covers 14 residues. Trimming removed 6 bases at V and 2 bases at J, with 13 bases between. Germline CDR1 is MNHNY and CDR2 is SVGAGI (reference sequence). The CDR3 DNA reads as TGTGCCAGCAGCCTCGTGGGGCCCAACACTGAAGCTTTCTTT. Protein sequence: CASSLVGPNTEAFF.

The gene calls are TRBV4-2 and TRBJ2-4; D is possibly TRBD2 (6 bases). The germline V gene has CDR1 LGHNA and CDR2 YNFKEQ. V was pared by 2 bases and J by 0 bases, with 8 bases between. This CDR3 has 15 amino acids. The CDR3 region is CASSQKAGAKNIQYF. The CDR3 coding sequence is TGTGCCAGCAGCCAAAAAGCGGGAGCCAAAAACATTCAGTACTTC.

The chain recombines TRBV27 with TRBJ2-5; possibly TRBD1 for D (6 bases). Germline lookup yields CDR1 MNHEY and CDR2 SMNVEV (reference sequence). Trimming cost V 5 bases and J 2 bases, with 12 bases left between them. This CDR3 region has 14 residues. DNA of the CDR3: TGTGCCAGCAGTCCAGGGGACGGACAAGAGACCCAGTACTTC. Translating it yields CASSPGDGQETQYF.

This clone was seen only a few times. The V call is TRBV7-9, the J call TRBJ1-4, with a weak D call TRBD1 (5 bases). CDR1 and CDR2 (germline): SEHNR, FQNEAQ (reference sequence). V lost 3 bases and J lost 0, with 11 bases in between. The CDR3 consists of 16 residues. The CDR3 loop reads CASSLGRGATNEKLFF. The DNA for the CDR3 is TGTGCCAGCAGCTTGGGGCGGGGGGCAACTAATGAAAAACTGTTTTTT.

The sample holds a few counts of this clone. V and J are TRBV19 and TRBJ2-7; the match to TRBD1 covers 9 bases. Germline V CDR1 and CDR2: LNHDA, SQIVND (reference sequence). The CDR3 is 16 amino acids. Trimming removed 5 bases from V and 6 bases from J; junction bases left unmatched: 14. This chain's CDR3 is CASSGGSRDRVSEQYF. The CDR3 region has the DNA TGTGCCAGTAGTGGGGGCTCCCGGGACAGGGTCTCCGAGCAGTACTTC.

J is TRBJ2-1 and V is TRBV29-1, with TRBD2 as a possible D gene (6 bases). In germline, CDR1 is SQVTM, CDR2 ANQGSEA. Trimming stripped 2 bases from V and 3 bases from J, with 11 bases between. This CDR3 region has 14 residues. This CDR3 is CSVESGSGYNEQFF. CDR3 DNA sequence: TGCAGCGTTGAATCGGGTAGCGGCTACAATGAGCAGTTCTTC.

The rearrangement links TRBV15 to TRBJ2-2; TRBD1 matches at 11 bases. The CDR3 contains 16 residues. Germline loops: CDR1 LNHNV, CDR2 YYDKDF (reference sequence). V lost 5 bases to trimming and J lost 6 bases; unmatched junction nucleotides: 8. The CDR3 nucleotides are TGTGCCACCAGCGAGTCCGGGACAGGGGGATCCGGGGAGCTGTTTTTT. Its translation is CATSESGTGGSGELFF. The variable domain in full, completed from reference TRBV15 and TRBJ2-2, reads DAMVIQNPRYQVTQFGKPVTLSCSQTLNHNVMYWYQQKSSQAPKLLFHYYDKDFNNEADTPDNFQSRRPNTSFCFLDIRSPGLGDTAMYLCATSESGTGGSGELFFGEGSRLTVL.

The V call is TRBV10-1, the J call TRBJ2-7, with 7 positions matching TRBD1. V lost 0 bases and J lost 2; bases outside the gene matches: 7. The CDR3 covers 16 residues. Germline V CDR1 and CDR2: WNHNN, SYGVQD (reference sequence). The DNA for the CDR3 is TGCGCCAGCAGTGAGTCGACAGGGAATAGACCCTACGAGCAGTACTTC. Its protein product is CASSESTGNRPYEQYF.